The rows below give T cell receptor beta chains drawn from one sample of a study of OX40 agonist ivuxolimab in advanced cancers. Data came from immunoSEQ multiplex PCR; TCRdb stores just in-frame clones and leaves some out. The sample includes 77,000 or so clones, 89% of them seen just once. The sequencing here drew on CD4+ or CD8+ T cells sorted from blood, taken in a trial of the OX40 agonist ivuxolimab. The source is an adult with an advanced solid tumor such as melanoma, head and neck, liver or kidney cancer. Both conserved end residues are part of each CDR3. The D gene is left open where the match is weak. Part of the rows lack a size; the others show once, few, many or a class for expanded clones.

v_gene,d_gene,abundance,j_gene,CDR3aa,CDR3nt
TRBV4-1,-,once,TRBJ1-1,CASRGLFGAEAFF,TGCGCCAGCAGGGGATTATTTGGCGCTGAAGCTTTCTTT
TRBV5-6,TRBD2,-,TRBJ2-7,CASRGLAGAYEQYF,TGTGCCAGCCGCGGACTAGCGGGAGCCTACGAGCAGTACTTC
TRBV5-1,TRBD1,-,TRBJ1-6,CASSLARTGGDSPLHF,TGCGCCAGCAGCTTGGCTAGGACAGGGGGAGATTCACCCCTCCACTTT
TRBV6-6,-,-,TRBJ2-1,CASSPPGSSRTNEQFF,TGTGCCAGCAGCCCACCGGGATCCTCTAGGACCAATGAGCAGTTCTTC
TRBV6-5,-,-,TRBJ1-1,CASSYWQGDTEAFF,TGTGCCAGCAGTTACTGGCAGGGCGACACTGAAGCTTTCTTT
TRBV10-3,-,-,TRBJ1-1,CAISESTGRGERTEAFF,TGTGCCATCAGTGAGTCGACGGGGCGGGGGGAGAGGACTGAAGCTTTCTTT
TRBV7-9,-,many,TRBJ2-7,CASSPSYEQYF,TGTGCCAGCAGCCCCTCCTACGAGCAGTACTTC
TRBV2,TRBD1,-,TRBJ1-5,CASSESAGGANRQPQHF,TGTGCCAGCAGTGAATCGGCAGGGGGCGCAAATCGTCAGCCCCAGCATTTT
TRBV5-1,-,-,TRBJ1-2,CASSFPGVEYGYTF,TGCGCCAGCAGCTTCCCCGGGGTGGAGTATGGCTACACCTTC
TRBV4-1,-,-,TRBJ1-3,CASSQDPQRNTIYF,TGCGCCAGCAGCCAAGATCCCCAAAGGAACACCATATATTTT
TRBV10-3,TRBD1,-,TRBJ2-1,CAISEVPGQGANEQFF,TGTGCCATCAGTGAGGTCCCGGGACAGGGAGCGAATGAGCAGTTCTTC
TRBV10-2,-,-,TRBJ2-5,CASSEQGQGGETQYF,TGCGCCAGCAGTGAACAGGGCCAGGGAGGAGAGACCCAGTACTTC
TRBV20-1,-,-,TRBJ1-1,CSLPRREAFF,TGCAGTCTCCCCAGGAGAGAAGCTTTCTTT
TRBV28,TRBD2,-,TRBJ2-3,CASSTAGLAGDTQYF,TGTGCCAGCAGTACCGCGGGACTAGCCGGCGATACGCAGTATTTT
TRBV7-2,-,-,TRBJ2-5,CASSLHTNRETQYF,TGTGCCAGCAGCTTACATACAAATCGGGAGACCCAGTACTTC
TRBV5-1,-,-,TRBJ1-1,CASSLTGGEAFF,TGCGCCAGCAGCTTGACGGGTGGTGAAGCTTTCTTT
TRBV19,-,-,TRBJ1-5,CASSIARGGNQPQHF,TGTGCCAGTAGTATAGCTAGGGGAGGCAATCAGCCCCAGCATTTT
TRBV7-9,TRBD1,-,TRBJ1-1,CASSIGQGRWGAFF,TGTGCCAGCAGCATAGGACAGGGGCGGTGGGGAGCTTTCTTT
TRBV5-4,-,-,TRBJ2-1,CASSFINGYNEQFF,TGTGCCAGCAGCTTTATCAACGGCTACAATGAGCAGTTCTTC
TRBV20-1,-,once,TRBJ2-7,CSARLTYEQYF,TGCAGTGCTAGACTAACCTACGAGCAGTACTTC